This paragraph covers one T cell receptor beta chain sequence. Sequencing was performed with immunoSEQ multiplex PCR; in TCRdb, only in-frame clones are kept and a portion is missing. Counted here are around 49,000 clones, roughly nine tenths occurring once; the ten biggest clones make up around 1.6%. Germline V lookup: CDR1 SGHTA, CDR2 FQGNSA. Trimming left V 5 bases short and J 1 base short, with 22 bases between. The length of the CDR3 is 18 residues. These data belong to a study of control samples from healthy donors and cancer patients. The source material was PBMCs. The clonotype was recovered from a middle-aged man with colorectal cancer. V gene TRBV7-2 combines with J gene TRBJ2-3; D is perhaps TRBD2 (6 bases). CDR3: CASSLSGLPIRGTDTQYF. In DNA, the CDR3 is TGTGCCAGCAGCCTATCGGGACTCCCTATTAGAGGCACAGATACGCAGTATTTT.